One sample yielded the 22 T cell receptor beta chains listed below, sequenced in a study of blood T cell repertoires in COVID-19. The repertoire was sequenced with immunoSEQ multiplex PCR; TCRdb's copy has only in-frame clones and lacks some. This table holds around 6,700 clones, approximately 86% found once. The source material was peripheral blood. The receptors originated from a human donor in a cohort sampled during active COVID-19.

The rearrangement uses TRBV24-1 and TRBJ2-3; perhaps TRBD1 as D (5 bases). From germline, CDR1 is KGHDR and CDR2 SFDVKD. Deletions cut 8 bases from V and 6 bases from J, with 14 bases between. This CDR3 has 13 residues. This chain's CDR3 is CATTGTPGDTQYF. The CDR3 DNA reads TGTGCCACCACCGGTACCCCAGGGGATACGCAGTATTTT.

The J gene is TRBJ2-1, the V gene TRBV2, with TRBD2 matching over 9 bases. CDR3 length: 17 residues. CDR1 and CDR2 from the germline V gene are SNHLY and FYNNEI. The V and J ends lost 3 bases and 4 bases, in that order; junction bases with no gene match: 10. CDR3 region: CASSDLAGLTHYNEQFF. CDR3 DNA: TGTGCCAGCAGTGACCTAGCGGGGTTAACCCATTACAATGAGCAGTTCTTC.

V and J are TRBV28 and TRBJ2-7; D perhaps matches TRBD2 (7 bases). From germline, CDR1 is MDHEN and CDR2 SYDVKM. Trimming cost V 9 bases and J 7 bases, with 25 bases left between them. The CDR3 contains 15 residues. For the CDR3, the DNA is TGTGCCAGTGGTTCGTGGGGGGGGCAATCAAGGGAGCAGTACTTC. Translation gives CASGSWGGQSREQYF.

The chain uses TRBV4-3 and TRBJ2-3, with TRBD2 matching over 12 bases. V shed 4 bases and J 2 bases; nucleotides not matched to a gene: 7. This CDR3 is built from 17 residues. Germline values: CDR1 LGHNA, CDR2 YSLEER. In nucleotides, the CDR3 is TGCGCCAGCAGCCCAGGACTAGCGGGGTCTAACACAGATACGCAGTATTTT. This sequence encodes CASSPGLAGSNTDTQYF.

This clone was detected only a few times. The DNA of the CDR3 is TGCGCCAGCAGCCAAGGCGAGCGGCTTGGGGAGCAGTACTTC. Residues: CASSQGERLGEQYF. This sequence joins TRBV4-1 and TRBJ2-7, with a weak D call TRBD2 (5 bases). The CDR3 runs 14 residues. Germline-derived CDR1 and CDR2 are MGHRA and YSYEKL. Trimming pared 1 base from V and 7 bases from J, leaving 14 bases between.

V usage is TRBV19 and J usage is TRBJ1-2; 7 nucleotides align to TRBD1. Trimming removed 5 bases from V and 1 base from J; junction bases left unmatched: 13. The germline gives CDR1 LNHDA, CDR2 SQIVND (reference sequence). The CDR3 is 17 amino acids. The CDR3 protein is CASSPGQVKVGNYGYTF. CDR3 bases: TGTGCCAGTAGTCCCGGACAGGTCAAAGTGGGTAACTATGGCTACACCTTC.

The chain has TRBV10-3 and TRBJ2-1, with a possible D match to TRBD1 (6 bases). Germline V gene data show CDR1 as ENHRY and CDR2 as SYGVKD. This CDR3 is built from 16 residues. The V and J ends lost 3 bases and 3 bases respectively, with 15 bases between them. In nucleotides, the CDR3 is TGTGCCATCAGTGAATGGGGGCGCGGAAACTACAATGAGCAGTTCTTC. Its translation: CAISEWGRGNYNEQFF.

The gene calls are TRBV27 and TRBJ2-7; TRBD1 might be the D (9 bases). This CDR3 is built from 17 residues. Germline CDR1 is MNHEY and CDR2 is SMNVEV (reference sequence). CDR3 protein: CATGGTGRAGELYEQYF. For the CDR3, the DNA is TGTGCGACTGGGGGGACAGGGAGAGCGGGAGAGCTCTACGAGCAGTACTTC.

The chain employs TRBV15 and TRBJ2-1, with 7 bases fitting TRBD1. CDR1 is LNHNV, CDR2 YYDKDF, per germline (reference sequence). The length of the CDR3 is 17 residues. Trimming cost V 3 bases and J 3 bases; bases outside gene matches: 11. CDR3 bases: TGTGCCACCAGCAGGGCTAGGTTGAGACAGGGCTACAATGAGCAGTTCTTC. It specifies CATSRARLRQGYNEQFF.

The chain couples TRBV18 to TRBJ2-7; maybe TRBD2 (6 bases). The CDR3 contains 13 residues. CDR1 and CDR2 from the germline V gene are KGHSH and LQKENI. V lost 6 bases to trimming and J lost 2 bases, with 11 bases between them. Here the CDR3 DNA reads TGTGCCAGCTCTCCGGCGGGGACCTACGAGCAGTACTTC. The encoded protein is CASSPAGTYEQYF.

The chain links TRBV4-1 to TRBJ1-1; D might be TRBD1 (6 bases). Germline V gene lookup returns CDR1 MGHRA and CDR2 YSYEKL. The CDR3 runs 14 residues. V was clipped by 4 bases and J by 0 bases, with 9 bases between them. Written as DNA, the CDR3 is TGCGCCAGCAGCCGCAGGGGACTGAACACTGAAGCTTTCTTT. Protein product: CASSRRGLNTEAFF.

The chain couples TRBV24-1 to TRBJ2-5, with 10 bases matching TRBD2. Germline V gene lookup returns CDR1 KGHDR and CDR2 SFDVKD. The CDR3 is 15 residues long. Trimming at V came to 3 bases and at J to 3 bases, leaving 3 bases not matched to a gene. The CDR3 DNA is TGTGCCACCAGTGATAGCGGGAGGGACAAAGAGACCCAGTACTTC. It yields the protein CATSDSGRDKETQYF.

This clone was observed a single time. The CDR3 DNA sequence: TGTGCCAGCAGCCAGACCAGGGGATCCAATCAGCCCCAGCATTTT. Protein: CASSQTRGSNQPQHF. V gene TRBV4-2 combines with J gene TRBJ1-5; weak D call: TRBD1 (6 bases). V was cut by 3 bases and J by 3 bases, with 12 bases left in between. Germline loops: CDR1 LGHNA, CDR2 YNFKEQ. The CDR3 spans 15 residues.

The chain employs TRBV4-2 and TRBJ1-2, with 7 bases matching TRBD1. The germline V gene has CDR1 LGHNA and CDR2 YNFKEQ. This CDR3 region has 16 residues. V gave up 8 bases and J gave up 8 bases; unmatched junction bases: 20. In nucleotides, the CDR3 is TGTGCCAGCGGCCCCCGGGACAGTCTAAATTCGGGGGGCTACACCTTC. This encodes CASGPRDSLNSGGYTF.

The rearrangement joins TRBV2 to TRBJ2-7; D is ambiguous. Trimming removed 5 bases from V and 8 bases from J, with 13 bases in between. The V gene's germline CDR1 is SNHLY and CDR2 FYNNEI. CDR3 length: 12 amino acids. CDR3 sequence reads: CASSSRSVKQYF. DNA of the CDR3: TGTGCCAGCAGTTCACGGTCCGTAAAGCAGTACTTC.

This chain joins TRBV10-3 and TRBJ2-3; tentative D call: TRBD2 (6 bases). Per the germline V gene, CDR1 is ENHRY and CDR2 is SYGVKD. The CDR3 sequence is 13 residues long. V shed 6 bases and J shed 5 bases, with 12 bases lying between them. The CDR3 reads CAIRGEVIDTQYF. CDR3 DNA: TGTGCCATCAGGGGGGAGGTGATAGATACGCAGTATTTT.

The chain employs TRBV2 and TRBJ2-1, with TRBD1 identical over 10 bases. Germline V lookup: CDR1 SNHLY, CDR2 FYNNEI. The trim removed 5 bases at V and 9 bases at J, leaving 4 bases unmatched. The CDR3 has 13 residues. The CDR3 reads CASSKGQGFEQFF. For the CDR3, the DNA is TGTGCCAGCAGTAAGGGACAGGGGTTTGAGCAGTTCTTC.

Remarks on this clone: This sample includes further DNA sequences coding for the same CDR3. V is TRBV2 and J is TRBJ1-2; a possible D gene is TRBD1 (6 bases). Per germline, CDR1 SNHLY and CDR2 FYNNEI. The CDR3 covers 13 residues. With 6 bases removed from V and 1 base from J, the gap between germline ends came to 9 bases. The CDR3 sequence: CASSVDSNYGYTF. In DNA, the CDR3 is TGTGCCAGCAGCGTGGACAGTAACTATGGCTACACCTTC.

The chain combines TRBV6-5 with TRBJ2-7, with TRBD2 identical over 9 bases. CDR3 length equals 15 residues. J was trimmed by 5 bases and V by 1 base; bases with no gene match: 6. Germline CDR1 reads MNHEY; CDR2 reads SVGAGI. CDR3 in DNA: TGTGCCAGCAGTTACTACGGGACTAGCAGTGACGAGCAGTACTTC. Its protein is CASSYYGTSSDEQYF.

The V gene is TRBV2, the J gene TRBJ1-6; D remains ambiguous. Germline V gene data show CDR1 as SNHLY and CDR2 as FYNNEI. V shed 8 bases and J shed 7 bases, with 12 bases lying between them. This CDR3 region has 13 residues. The CDR3 region is CASGQSRNSPLHF. The CDR3 DNA sequence: TGTGCCAGCGGGCAGAGTAGGAATTCACCCCTCCACTTT.

A single count supports this clone. The rearrangement uses TRBV5-4 and TRBJ2-5; tentative D call: TRBD1 (5 bases). V was clipped by 6 bases and J by 2 bases, with 17 bases between them. This CDR3 contains 15 residues. In germline, CDR1 is SGHNT, CDR2 YYREEE (reference sequence). CDR3 sequence: CASTNPKGDQETQYF. CDR3 bases: TGTGCCAGCACCAACCCGAAAGGGGATCAAGAGACCCAGTACTTC.

The rearrangement uses TRBV7-2 and TRBJ2-2; D perhaps matches TRBD2 (6 bases). This CDR3 region has 15 residues. V shed 2 bases and J shed 1 base, with 8 bases lying between them. The V gene's germline CDR1 is SGHTA and CDR2 FQGNSA. This chain's CDR3 is CASSLNSGNTGELFF. DNA for the CDR3: TGTGCCAGCAGCTTAAATAGCGGGAACACCGGGGAGCTGTTTTTT.